This T cell receptor beta chain was identified in a study of blood T cells in healthy people across ages. This clonotype was seen a few times. V was clipped by 4 bases and J by 7 bases; unmatched bases: 5. Germline CDR1 reads SGHRS; CDR2 reads YFSETQ. This CDR3 contains 14 residues. PCR was performed a second time for about 7 to 12 cycles using a sample-barcoded 5' primer and a J-beta primer mix. TCRdb recomputed calls from the 5' RACE reads with MiXCR, one row per CDR3 protein. Of 700,000 to 950,000 distinct CDR3 sequences listed, roughly 45% are singletons. The sample taken for sequencing was blood. The V and J genes are TRBV5-1 and TRBJ2-3; the match to TRBD1 covers 11 bases. The receptor's source is an older woman in good health. CDR3 region: CASSTGQGEHTQYF. The CDR3 DNA reads TGCGCCAGCAGCACGGGACAGGGGGAACATACGCAGTATTTT.